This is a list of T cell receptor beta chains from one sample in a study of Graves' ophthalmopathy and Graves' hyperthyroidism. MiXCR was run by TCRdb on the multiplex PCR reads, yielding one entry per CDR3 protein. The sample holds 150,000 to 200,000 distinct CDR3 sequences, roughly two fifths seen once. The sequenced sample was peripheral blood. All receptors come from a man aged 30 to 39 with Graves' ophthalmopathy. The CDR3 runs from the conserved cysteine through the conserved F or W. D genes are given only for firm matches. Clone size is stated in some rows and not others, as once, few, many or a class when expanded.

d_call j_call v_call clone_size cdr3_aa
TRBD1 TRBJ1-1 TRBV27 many CASSKTGLTDTEAFF
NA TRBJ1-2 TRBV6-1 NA CASFGWGFGYTF
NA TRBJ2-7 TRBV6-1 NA CAIISGLEQYF
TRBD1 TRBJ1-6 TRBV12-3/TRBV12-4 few CASTYGTARNSPLHF
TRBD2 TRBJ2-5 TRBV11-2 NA CASSEGLADLYQETQYF
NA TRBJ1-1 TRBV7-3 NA CASSFNPGVNTEAFF
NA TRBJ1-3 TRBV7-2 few CASSLSIRGNTIYF
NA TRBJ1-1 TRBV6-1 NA CASSERAPMNTEAFF
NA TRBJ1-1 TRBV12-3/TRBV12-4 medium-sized CASSLWGDETEAFF
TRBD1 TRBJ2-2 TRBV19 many CASSSHPFGTGRTGELFF
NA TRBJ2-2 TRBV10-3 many CAITGAVGNTGELFF
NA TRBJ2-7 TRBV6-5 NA CASSYSKGYYEQYF
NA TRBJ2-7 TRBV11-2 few CASSLGGEGYEQYF
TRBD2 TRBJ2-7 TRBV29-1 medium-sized CSVADDSLAERYF
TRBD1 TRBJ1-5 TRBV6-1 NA CASTSTVGQGFNQPQHF
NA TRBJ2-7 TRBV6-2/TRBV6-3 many CATFRADSLYEQYF